Each of the 31 T cell receptor beta chains below was sequenced from the same sample in a study of blood T cell repertoires in COVID-19. Only in-frame clones appear in the TCRdb table, and some are missing; sequencing was by immunoSEQ multiplex PCR. In the table there are some 530,000 clones, approximately 85% of which are singletons. The sequencing sample was made of peripheral blood. Every receptor here comes from a human donor in a cohort sampled during active COVID-19.

J is TRBJ2-3 and V is TRBV6-5, with a weak D call TRBD1 (6 bases). Per germline, CDR1 MNHEY and CDR2 SVGAGI. The CDR3 contains 13 residues. Trimming took 6 bases from V and 4 from J, leaving 11 bases between them. CDR3 nucleotide sequence: TGTGCCAGCAGACAGGGTTCGGCAGATACGCAGTATTTT. Translated, it gives CASRQGSADTQYF.

CDR3 in amino acids: CASSHTRTGTLSTDTQYF. DNA of the CDR3: TGCGCCAGCAGCCATACTCGGACAGGAACCCTTAGCACAGATACGCAGTATTTT. V gene TRBV5-1 combines with J gene TRBJ2-3, with TRBD1 matching over 7 bases. Germline V gives CDR1 SGHRS, CDR2 YFSETQ. J gave up 0 bases and V 4 bases, and 14 bases lay outside the gene matches. The CDR3 has 18 amino acids.

This chain links TRBV7-3 with TRBJ2-2, with 13 bases matching TRBD2. There are 17 residues in the CDR3. V dropped 5 bases and J dropped 0; count of bases not matched to a gene: 3. Germline values: CDR1 SGHTA, CDR2 FQGTGA. In DNA form, the CDR3 reads TGTGCCAGCAGCCCCGGGACTAGCGGGGCGAACACCGGGGAGCTGTTTTTT. Translated, it gives CASSPGTSGANTGELFF.

The chain uses TRBV19 and TRBJ2-3; D unresolved. Trimming removed 2 bases at V and 4 bases at J, with 16 bases between. CDR1 is LNHDA, CDR2 SQIVND, per germline (reference sequence). The CDR3 runs 16 residues. CDR3 region: CASSISVPFEADTQYF. CDR3 coding DNA: TGTGCCAGTAGTATATCCGTCCCTTTCGAGGCAGATACGCAGTATTTT.

This rearrangement joins TRBV7-9 to TRBJ2-5; 7 nucleotides align to TRBD2. Germline V gene sequence: CDR1 SEHNR, CDR2 FQNEAQ (reference sequence). Germline trimming cut 3 bases from V and 1 base from J; bases unmatched to any gene: 5. CDR3 length: 15 amino acids. CDR3 sequence (DNA): TGTGCCAGCAGCTTCCTAGCGGAGATCCAAGAGACCCAGTACTTC. The encoded protein is CASSFLAEIQETQYF. Full variable domain (missing parts from reference TRBV7-9 and TRBJ2-5): DTGVSQNPRHKITKRGQNVTFRCDPISEHNRLYWYRQTLGQGPEFLTYFQNEAQLEKSRLLSDRFSAERPKGSFSTLEIQRTEQGDSAMYLCASSFLAEIQETQYFGPGTRLLVL.

The V gene is TRBV3-1 (or the pseudogene TRBV3-2), the J gene TRBJ1-2; D ambiguous. The length of the CDR3 is 14 residues. Per the germline V gene, CDR1 is LGHDT and CDR2 is YNNKEL (reference sequence). V dropped 7 bases and J dropped 3 bases, with 15 bases sitting between them. In nucleotides, the CDR3 is TGTGCCAGCATCATGACACTAGAGGACTATGGCTACACCTTC. Amino acids: CASIMTLEDYGYTF.

J is TRBJ2-1 and V is TRBV7-2, with 10 bases lining up with TRBD1. CDR1 and CDR2 (germline): SGHTA, FQGNSA. The junction had 3 bases not matched to a gene; V was cut back by 4 bases and J by 3 bases. The CDR3 contains 15 residues. CDR3 loop: CASSYRDRGYNEQFF. The CDR3 DNA is TGTGCCAGCAGCTACAGGGACAGGGGCTACAATGAGCAGTTCTTC. Full variable domain (rest looked up from reference TRBV7-2 and TRBJ2-1): GAGVSQSPSNKVTEKGKDVELRCDPISGHTALYWYRQSLGQGLEFLIYFQGNSAPDKSGLPSDRFSAERTGGSVSTLTIQRTQQEDSAVYLCASSYRDRGYNEQFFGPGTRLTVL.

V and J are TRBV11-2 and TRBJ2-2, with unresolved D. V dropped 1 base and J dropped 6 bases, with 6 bases sitting between them. In germline, CDR1 is SGHAT, CDR2 FQNNGV. The CDR3 is 13 residues long. The CDR3 DNA sequence: TGTGCCAGCAGCTTAGGAGAGTCCGGGGAGCTGTTTTTT. Its translation is CASSLGESGELFF.

The rearrangement joins TRBV12-3 or TRBV12-4 to TRBJ2-2, with TRBD2 as a possible D gene (5 bases). Trimming took off 6 bases at V and 5 bases at J, with 10 bases between the two ends. The CDR3 extends over 13 amino acids. The CDR3 protein is CASSWTLTGELFF. In nucleotides, the CDR3 is TGTGCCAGCAGCTGGACTCTAACCGGGGAGCTGTTTTTT.

The chain carries TRBV7-2 and TRBJ1-1; the D is unclear. Germline V CDR1 and CDR2: SGHTA, FQGNSA. The ends were cut back, 2 bases at V and 0 bases at J, with 13 bases in the middle. The CDR3 loop spans 16 amino acids. The CDR3 DNA is TGTGCCAGCAGCTTACTAACAGCAGAAATGAACACTGAAGCTTTCTTT. Translated: CASSLLTAEMNTEAFF.

This clone has more than one count but fewer than ten. V and J are TRBV28 and TRBJ2-2, with 7 bases fitting TRBD2. The CDR3 sequence is 16 residues long. Germline values: CDR1 MDHEN, CDR2 SYDVKM. The junction had 7 bases not matched to a gene; V was cut back by 5 bases and J by 1 base. CDR3 amino acids: CASSPLGTMNTGELFF. The CDR3 coding sequence is TGTGCCAGCAGTCCCCTCGGGACTATGAACACCGGGGAGCTGTTTTTT.

The V call is TRBV7-3, the J call TRBJ2-1; 7 nucleotides match TRBD2. Germline V gene sequence: CDR1 SGHTA, CDR2 FQGTGA. Trimming at V came to 1 base and at J to 8 bases, leaving 2 bases not matched to a gene. This CDR3 is built from 13 residues. The CDR3 loop is CASSLRRGDEQFF. CDR3 nucleotide sequence: TGTGCCAGCAGCTTAAGACGGGGGGATGAGCAGTTCTTC.

J is TRBJ2-1 and V is TRBV7-2; the D gene is possibly TRBD1 (5 bases). Germline V gene lookup returns CDR1 SGHTA and CDR2 FQGNSA. V was pared by 5 bases and J by 6 bases, with 11 bases between. CDR3 length: 13 amino acids. CDR3 residues: CASSRRQTNEQFF. DNA for the CDR3: TGTGCCAGCAGCCGACGACAGACCAATGAGCAGTTCTTC.

The rearrangement links TRBV9 to TRBJ2-1; 7 bases agree with TRBD2. This CDR3 region has 14 residues. The V gene end was trimmed by 5 bases and the J gene end by 9 bases; junction bases not matched to a gene: 11. From germline, CDR1 is SGDLS and CDR2 YYNGEE. The CDR3 sequence is CASSAFGGGPEQFF. The CDR3 DNA follows: TGTGCCAGCAGTGCCTTTGGGGGAGGGCCTGAGCAGTTCTTC.

This chain links TRBV12-5 with TRBJ2-2; the D gene is possibly TRBD1 (6 bases). The CDR3 runs to 14 residues. Germline values: CDR1 LGHNT, CDR2 FRNRAP. The V end was cut by 6 bases, the J end by 2 bases, with 10 bases between. CDR3 in DNA: TGTGCTAGTGGGAGGGGGAGCAACACCGGGGAGCTGTTTTTT. It specifies CASGRGSNTGELFF.

The J gene is TRBJ1-5, the V gene TRBV24-1; tentatively, D is TRBD1 (5 bases). Germline assignment: CDR1 KGHDR and CDR2 SFDVKD. There are 15 residues in the CDR3. V lost 4 bases and J 2 bases, leaving 11 bases between the germline ends. CDR3 sequence: CATSEGGAGNQPQHF. The CDR3 bases are TGTGCCACCAGTGAGGGCGGGGCGGGCAATCAGCCCCAGCATTTT.

The gene calls are TRBV7-2 and TRBJ2-5; D not certain. V lost 4 bases and J lost 1, with 10 bases in between. Germline loops: CDR1 SGHTA, CDR2 FQGNSA. The CDR3 length is 14 residues. CDR3 nucleotides: TGTGCCAGCAGCTCTAATTACCTCCAAGAGACCCAGTACTTC. It codes for CASSSNYLQETQYF.

The sample holds a few counts of this clone. The chain uses TRBV7-9 and TRBJ1-4, with D hard to call. The CDR3 sequence is 15 residues long. Germline V gene sequence: CDR1 SEHNR, CDR2 FQNEAQ (reference sequence). The germline V and J ends were trimmed by 5 bases and 1 base, with 11 bases remaining between them. The CDR3, as DNA: TGTGCCAGCAGCCCGCGGCACGAAACTAATGAAAAACTGTTTTTT. Translation: CASSPRHETNEKLFF.

The chain employs TRBV18 and TRBJ2-2, with TRBD1 matching 7 bases. Germline V lookup: CDR1 KGHSH, CDR2 LQKENI. J lost 6 bases, V lost 8 bases, and 6 bases had no gene match. CDR3 length equals 13 residues. The CDR3 region is CASTRGHAGELFF. As DNA, the CDR3 is TGTGCCAGCACGAGGGGGCATGCCGGGGAGCTGTTTTTT.

This clone was seen a few times. The V and J genes are TRBV11-3 and TRBJ2-7, with 9 bases aligning to TRBD2. The junction had 4 bases not matched to a gene; V was cut back by 5 bases and J by 2 bases. Germline lookup yields CDR1 SGHNT and CDR2 YENEEA. The CDR3 length is 14 residues. The CDR3 bases are TGTGCCAGCAGCCCTAGCGGGGCCCCCTACGAGCAGTACTTC. Residues: CASSPSGAPYEQYF.

This chain links TRBV4-3 with TRBJ1-2; 11 bases line up with TRBD1. J lost 8 bases, V lost 3 bases, and 20 bases had no gene match. The CDR3 loop spans 19 amino acids. Looked up from germline, CDR1 is LGHNA and CDR2 is YSLEER. The CDR3 protein is CASSQLSGTGGTETSGYTF. Here the CDR3 DNA reads TGCGCCAGCAGCCAGCTTTCCGGGACAGGGGGAACCGAGACTAGCGGCTACACCTTC.

The J gene is TRBJ2-7, the V gene TRBV6-6, with 7 bases lining up with TRBD2. The CDR3 is 17 residues long. Germline loops: CDR1 MNHNY, CDR2 SVGAGI (reference sequence). V lost 5 bases, J lost 6 bases, and 19 bases stayed unmatched. The CDR3 DNA is TGTGCCAGCAGTCGGTGGGGCGGGGGTATAAATTCGGGCGAGCAGTACTTC. Encoded protein: CASSRWGGGINSGEQYF.

The gene calls are TRBV5-1 and TRBJ1-3; TRBD1 is a possible D gene (5 bases). The CDR3 spans 16 residues. From germline, CDR1 is SGHRS and CDR2 YFSETQ. Trimming stripped 5 bases from V and 2 bases from J, with 17 bases between. This CDR3 reads CASSFRVGVPGNTIYF. CDR3 nucleotide sequence: TGCGCCAGCAGTTTTCGGGTAGGGGTACCTGGAAACACCATATATTTT.

The rearrangement uses TRBV10-1 and TRBJ1-5, with D possibly matching TRBD1 (6 bases). Trimming left V 7 bases short and J 1 base short, with 17 bases between. Germline loops: CDR1 WNHNN, CDR2 SYGVQD (reference sequence). This CDR3 region has 16 residues. The CDR3 nucleotides read TGCGCCAGCAAGTGGACAGTCCATAAGAGCAATCAGCCCCAGCATTTT. As protein: CASKWTVHKSNQPQHF.

The chain combines TRBV20-1 with TRBJ1-1; TRBD1 agrees at 10 bases. Per germline, CDR1 DFQATT and CDR2 SNEGSKA (reference sequence). Trimming cost V 3 bases and J 5 bases; bases outside gene matches: 3. The CDR3 sequence is 13 residues long. This chain's CDR3 is CSASGQGGTEAFF. CDR3 DNA sequence: TGCAGTGCTAGTGGACAGGGGGGTACTGAAGCTTTCTTT.

This chain joins TRBV19 and TRBJ1-5; 9 bases are a match to TRBD1. J gave up 5 bases and V 4 bases, and 12 bases lay outside the gene matches. The CDR3 sequence is 17 residues long. Germline CDR1 and CDR2: LNHDA and SQIVND (reference sequence). CDR3: CASSKASGGTGYQPQHF. The CDR3 DNA sequence: TGTGCCAGTAGTAAGGCTAGTGGCGGGACAGGGTATCAGCCCCAGCATTTT. The complete variable domain, with remaining parts taken from reference TRBV19 and TRBJ1-5, reads DGGITQSPKYLFRKEGQNVTLSCEQNLNHDAMYWYRQDPGQGLRLIYYSQIVNDFQKGDIAEGYSVSREKKESFPLTVTSAQKNPTAFYLCASSKASGGTGYQPQHFGDGTRLSIL.

V usage is TRBV11-2 and J usage is TRBJ2-7; tentative D call: TRBD2 (6 bases). With 5 bases removed from V and 2 bases from J, the gap between germline ends came to 13 bases. CDR1 is SGHAT and CDR2 is FQNNGV in the germline V gene. This CDR3 comprises 14 residues. CDR3 in DNA: TGTGCCAGCAGCCCGGGACTCGCGACCTACGAGCAGTACTTC. Its translation is CASSPGLATYEQYF.

The rearrangement uses TRBV29-1 and TRBJ1-2; D may be TRBD1 (6 bases). The CDR3 loop spans 12 amino acids. Germline CDR1 and CDR2: SQVTM and ANQGSEA. V was pared by 4 bases and J by 4 bases, with 10 bases between. CDR3 amino acids: CSVVTRGYGYTF. The CDR3 nucleotides are TGCAGCGTTGTAACCAGGGGCTATGGCTACACCTTC.

The chain combines TRBV5-8 with TRBJ1-1; no clear D gene. This CDR3 has 14 residues. V lost 2 bases to trimming and J lost 0 bases, with 8 bases between them. Germline CDR1 is SGHTS and CDR2 is YDEGEE. The CDR3 is CASSLEQLNTEAFF. Here the CDR3 DNA reads TGTGCCAGCAGCTTAGAACAGTTGAACACTGAAGCTTTCTTT.

This clone was seen just once. V is TRBV7-9 and J is TRBJ1-3; D ambiguous. The CDR3 contains 16 residues. CDR1 is SEHNR and CDR2 is FQNEAQ in the germline V gene (reference sequence). V lost 1 base and J 5 bases, leaving 15 bases between the germline ends. The CDR3 is CASSLVTQAIRNTIYF. The DNA of the CDR3 is TGTGCCAGCAGCTTAGTCACCCAGGCCATCCGAAACACCATATATTTT.

This clone was seen just once. The chain couples TRBV9 to TRBJ2-7; TRBD1 matches 8 bases. V lost 5 bases and J lost 6; bases outside the gene matches: 10. Germline V gene lookup returns CDR1 SGDLS and CDR2 YYNGEE. This CDR3 contains 14 residues. This CDR3 is CASRRDQGASEQYF. The CDR3 DNA reads as TGTGCCAGCAGGCGAGATCAGGGGGCCTCCGAGCAGTACTTC.